This T cell receptor (beta chain) was obtained from a study of T cell changes during pregnancy in multiple sclerosis. Repertoires were generated with immunoSEQ multiplex PCR, while TCRdb's copy carries only in-frame clones and drops some. The sample has 55,000 to 65,000 clones, roughly 92% seen once; the top ten hold roughly 1.4%. Germline V CDR1 and CDR2: SGDLS, YYNGEE. Trimming took 4 bases from V and 4 from J, leaving 10 bases between them. The CDR3 length is 13 residues. The rearrangement links TRBV9 to TRBJ2-3; maybe TRBD1 (6 bases). The clonotype originates from a female donor with multiple sclerosis, enrolled in a pregnancy study. The material was peripheral blood, obtained in the second trimester of pregnancy. The CDR3 sequence is CASSQQGSDTQYF. CDR3 in DNA: TGTGCCAGCAGCCAACAGGGTTCAGATACGCAGTATTTT.